This T cell receptor beta chain was obtained from a study of OX40 agonist ivuxolimab in advanced cancers. Across the whole study: Of mixed ages from about 23 to 90 and averaging around 60 years, the group was roughly 85% male. Three patients responded partially, comprising one with hepatocellular carcinoma and two with cutaneous melanoma. Broader study findings: CD4+ T cells averaged fewer expanded clones than CD8+ T cells. Circulating CD4+ and CD8+ T cells showed clonal expansion by week 6 at 0.1 to 3.0 mg/kg.

This CDR3 is built from 14 residues. CDR1 and CDR2 from the germline V gene are SGHNT and YENEEA. Measured with immunoSEQ multiplex PCR; TCRdb has only the in-frame clones, and not every one. Among around 50,000 clones listed, more than 70% were seen once. This clone was observed once. The antigen is undetermined. Germline and junction disagree at one end, which may indicate a read error. The same CDR3 arises from other DNA sequences in this sample as well. The V call is TRBV11-3, the J call TRBJ1-1; no reliable D call. The sequence came from an adult with an advanced solid tumor such as melanoma, head and neck, liver or kidney cancer. Sequences were derived from CD4+ or CD8+ T cells sorted from blood, sampled in a trial of the OX40 agonist ivuxolimab. Written as DNA, the CDR3 is TGTGCCAGCAGTTTAGGCCGGGTGAGCGCTGAAGCTTTCTTT. The encoded protein is CASSLGRVSAEAFF.